The source of this TCR beta chain is a study of blood T cell repertoires in COVID-19. Assay used: immunoSEQ multiplex PCR; TCRdb lists only in-frame clones, some missing. The data contain about 190,000 clones, 75% to 85% of them singletons. This TCR was sampled from a man aged 60 to 69 with acute or convalescent COVID-19. Sequenced material: peripheral blood.

CDR3 in DNA: TGTGCCAGTAGTTTCCTACAGGGGGCACTCGGGACAGATACGCAGTATTTT. Translation: CASSFLQGALGTDTQYF. The rearrangement joins TRBV19 to TRBJ2-3, with 9 bases lining up with TRBD1. V was clipped by 5 bases and J by 3 bases; unmatched bases: 12. The CDR3 sequence is 17 residues long. From germline, CDR1 is LNHDA and CDR2 SQIVND (reference sequence).